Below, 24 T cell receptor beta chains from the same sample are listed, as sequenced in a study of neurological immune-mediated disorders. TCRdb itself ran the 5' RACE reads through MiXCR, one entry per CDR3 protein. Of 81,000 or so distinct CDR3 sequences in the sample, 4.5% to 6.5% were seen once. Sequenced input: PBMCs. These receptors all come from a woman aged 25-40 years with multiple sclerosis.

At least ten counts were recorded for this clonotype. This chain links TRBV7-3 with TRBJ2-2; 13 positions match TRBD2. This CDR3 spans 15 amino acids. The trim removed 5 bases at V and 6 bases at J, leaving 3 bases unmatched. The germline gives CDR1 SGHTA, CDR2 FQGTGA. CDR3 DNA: TGTGCCAGCAGCCCTACTAGCGGGGGGGCCGGGGAGCTGTTTTTT. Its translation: CASSPTSGGAGELFF.

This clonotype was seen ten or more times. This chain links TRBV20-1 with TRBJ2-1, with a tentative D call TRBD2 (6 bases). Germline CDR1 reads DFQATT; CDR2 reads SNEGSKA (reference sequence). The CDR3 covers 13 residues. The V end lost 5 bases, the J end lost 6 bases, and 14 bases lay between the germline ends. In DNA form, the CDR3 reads TGCAGTGCTGTATTGGGGACTCCCAATGAGCAGTTCTTC. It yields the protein CSAVLGTPNEQFF.

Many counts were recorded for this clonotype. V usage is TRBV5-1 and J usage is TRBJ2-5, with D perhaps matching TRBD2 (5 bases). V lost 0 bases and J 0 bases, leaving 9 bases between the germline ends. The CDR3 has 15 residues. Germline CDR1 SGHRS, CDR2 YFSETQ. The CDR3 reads CASSLGLQYQETQYF. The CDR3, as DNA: TGCGCCAGCAGCTTGGGACTACAGTACCAAGAGACCCAGTACTTC.

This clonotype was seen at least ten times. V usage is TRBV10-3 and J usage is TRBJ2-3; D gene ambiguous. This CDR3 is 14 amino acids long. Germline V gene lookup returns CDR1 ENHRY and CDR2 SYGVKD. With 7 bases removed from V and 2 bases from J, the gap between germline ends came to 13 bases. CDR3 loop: CAITPGRSTDTQYF. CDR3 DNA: TGTGCCATCACTCCCGGTCGGTCCACAGATACGCAGTATTTT.

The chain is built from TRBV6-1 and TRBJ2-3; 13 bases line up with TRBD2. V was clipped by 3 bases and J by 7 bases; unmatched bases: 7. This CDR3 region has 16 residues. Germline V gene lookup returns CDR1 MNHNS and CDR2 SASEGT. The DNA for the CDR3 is TGTGCCAGCAGTGAGGGACTAGCGGGGCCGTGGAATACGCAGTATTTT. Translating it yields CASSEGLAGPWNTQYF.

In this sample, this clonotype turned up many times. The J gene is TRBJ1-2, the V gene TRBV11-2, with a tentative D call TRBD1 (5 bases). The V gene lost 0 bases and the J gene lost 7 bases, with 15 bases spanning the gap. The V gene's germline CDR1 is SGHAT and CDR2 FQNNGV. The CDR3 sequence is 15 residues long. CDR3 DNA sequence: TGTGCCAGCAGCTTAGATTTGGGCAGGGTCTCTGGCTACACCTTC. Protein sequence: CASSLDLGRVSGYTF.

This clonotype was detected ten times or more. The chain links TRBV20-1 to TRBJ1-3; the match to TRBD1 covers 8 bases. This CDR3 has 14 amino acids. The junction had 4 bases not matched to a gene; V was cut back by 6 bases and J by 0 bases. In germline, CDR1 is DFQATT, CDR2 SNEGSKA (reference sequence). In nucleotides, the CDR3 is TGCAGTGCCTGGACAGGGAGCTCTGGAAACACCATATATTTT. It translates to CSAWTGSSGNTIYF.

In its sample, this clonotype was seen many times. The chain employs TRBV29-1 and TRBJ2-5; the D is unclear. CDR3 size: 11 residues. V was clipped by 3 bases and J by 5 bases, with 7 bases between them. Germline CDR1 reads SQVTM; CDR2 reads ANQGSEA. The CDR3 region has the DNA TGCAGCGTTGAGTTTGGGGAGACCCAGTACTTC. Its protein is CSVEFGETQYF.

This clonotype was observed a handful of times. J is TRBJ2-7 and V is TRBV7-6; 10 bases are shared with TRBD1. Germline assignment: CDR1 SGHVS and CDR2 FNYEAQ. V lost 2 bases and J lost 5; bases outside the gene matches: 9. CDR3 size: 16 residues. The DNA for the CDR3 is TGTGCCAGCAGCTTAAGCCGGGACAGGGGTTCCGACGAGCAGTACTTC. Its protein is CASSLSRDRGSDEQYF.

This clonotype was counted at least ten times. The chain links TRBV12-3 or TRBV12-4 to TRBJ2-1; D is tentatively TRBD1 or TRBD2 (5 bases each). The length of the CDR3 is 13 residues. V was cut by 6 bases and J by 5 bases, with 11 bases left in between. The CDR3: CASSRDEDNEQFF. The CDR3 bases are TGTGCCAGCAGCCGGGACGAAGACAATGAGCAGTTCTTC.

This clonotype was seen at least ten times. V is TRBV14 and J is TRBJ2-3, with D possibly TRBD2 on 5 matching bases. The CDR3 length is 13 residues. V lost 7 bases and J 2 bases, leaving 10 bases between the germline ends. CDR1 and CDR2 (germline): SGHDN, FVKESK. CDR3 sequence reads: CASTEGNTDTQYF. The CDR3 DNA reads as TGTGCCAGCACCGAGGGCAACACAGATACGCAGTATTTT.

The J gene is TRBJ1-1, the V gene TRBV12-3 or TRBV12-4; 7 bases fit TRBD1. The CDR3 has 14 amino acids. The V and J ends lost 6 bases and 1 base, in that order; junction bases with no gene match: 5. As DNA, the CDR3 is TGTGCCAGCAGGGGGGACAGCAAGAACACTGAAGCTTTCTTT. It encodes CASRGDSKNTEAFF.

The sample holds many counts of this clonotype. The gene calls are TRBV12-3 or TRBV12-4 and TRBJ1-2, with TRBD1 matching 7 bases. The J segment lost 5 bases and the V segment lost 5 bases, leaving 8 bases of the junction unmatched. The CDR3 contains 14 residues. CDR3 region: CASSHRDRLYGYTF. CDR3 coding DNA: TGTGCCAGCAGTCACCGGGACAGATTATATGGCTACACCTTC.

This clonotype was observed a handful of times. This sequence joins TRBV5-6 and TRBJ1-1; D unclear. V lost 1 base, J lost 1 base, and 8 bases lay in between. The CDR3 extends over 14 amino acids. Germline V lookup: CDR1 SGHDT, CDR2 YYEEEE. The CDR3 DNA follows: TGTGCCAGCAGCTTGACCGTTCCGAACACTGAAGCTTTCTTT. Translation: CASSLTVPNTEAFF.

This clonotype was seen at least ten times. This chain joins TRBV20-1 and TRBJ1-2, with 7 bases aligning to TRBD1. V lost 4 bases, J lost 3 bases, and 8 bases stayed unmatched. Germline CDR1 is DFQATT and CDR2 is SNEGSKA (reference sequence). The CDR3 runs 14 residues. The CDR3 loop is CSAKGDSDYYGYTF. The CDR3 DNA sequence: TGCAGTGCTAAGGGGGACAGCGATTACTATGGCTACACCTTC.

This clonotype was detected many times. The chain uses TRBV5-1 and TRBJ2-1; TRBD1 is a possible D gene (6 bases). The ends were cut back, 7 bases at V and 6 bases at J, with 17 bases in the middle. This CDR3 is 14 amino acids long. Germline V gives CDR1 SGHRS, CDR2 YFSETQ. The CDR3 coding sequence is TGCGCCAGCTCGGGACAAGTGGATAGCAATGAGCAGTTCTTC. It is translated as CASSGQVDSNEQFF.

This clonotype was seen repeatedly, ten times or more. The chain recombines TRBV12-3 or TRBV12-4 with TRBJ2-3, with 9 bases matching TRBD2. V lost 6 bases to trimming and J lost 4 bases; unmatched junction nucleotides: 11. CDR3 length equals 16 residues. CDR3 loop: CASRTAGTSSPDTQYF. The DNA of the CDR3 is TGTGCCAGCAGGACAGCCGGGACTAGCTCACCAGATACGCAGTATTTT.

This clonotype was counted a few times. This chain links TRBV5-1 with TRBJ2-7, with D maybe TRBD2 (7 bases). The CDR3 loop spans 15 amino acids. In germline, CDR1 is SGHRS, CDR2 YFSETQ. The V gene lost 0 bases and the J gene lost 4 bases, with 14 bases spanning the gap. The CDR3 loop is CASSLDVGGRYEQYV. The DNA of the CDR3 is TGCGCCAGCAGCTTGGATGTGGGGGGGCGATACGAGCAGTACGTC.

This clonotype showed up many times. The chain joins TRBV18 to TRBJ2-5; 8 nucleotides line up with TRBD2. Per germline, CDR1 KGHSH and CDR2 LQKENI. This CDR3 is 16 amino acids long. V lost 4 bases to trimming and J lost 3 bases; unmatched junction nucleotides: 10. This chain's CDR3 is CASSRGGGTLKETQYF. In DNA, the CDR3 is TGTGCCAGCTCACGCGGCGGGGGGACACTCAAAGAGACCCAGTACTTC.

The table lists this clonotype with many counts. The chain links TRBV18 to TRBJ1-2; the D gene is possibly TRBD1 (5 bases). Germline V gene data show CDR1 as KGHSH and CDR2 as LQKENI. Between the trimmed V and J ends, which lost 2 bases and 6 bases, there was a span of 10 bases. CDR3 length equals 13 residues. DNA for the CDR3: TGTGCCAGCTCACCAGTTGGGGACCATGGCTACACCTTC. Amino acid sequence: CASSPVGDHGYTF.

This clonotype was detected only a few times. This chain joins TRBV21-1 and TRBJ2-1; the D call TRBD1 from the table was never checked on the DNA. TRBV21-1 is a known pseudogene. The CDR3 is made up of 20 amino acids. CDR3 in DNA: TGTGCCAGCAGCAAAGTGAACAGGGGGCGCAAGGGTGGTGACCACAATGAGCAGTTCTTC. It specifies CASSKVNRGRKGGDHNEQFF.

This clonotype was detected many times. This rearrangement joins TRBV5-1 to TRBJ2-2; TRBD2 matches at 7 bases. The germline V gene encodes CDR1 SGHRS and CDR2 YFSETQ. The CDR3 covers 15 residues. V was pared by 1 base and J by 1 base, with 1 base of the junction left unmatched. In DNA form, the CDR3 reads TGCGCCAGCAGCTTGCCTAGCGGGAACACCGGGGAGCTGTTTTTT. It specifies CASSLPSGNTGELFF.

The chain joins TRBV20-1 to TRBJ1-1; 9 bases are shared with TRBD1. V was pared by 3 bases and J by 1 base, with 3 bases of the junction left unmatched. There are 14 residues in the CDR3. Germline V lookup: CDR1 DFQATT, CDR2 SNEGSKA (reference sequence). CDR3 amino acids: CSARDRGGNTEAFF. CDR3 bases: TGCAGTGCTAGGGACAGGGGAGGGAACACTGAAGCTTTCTTT.

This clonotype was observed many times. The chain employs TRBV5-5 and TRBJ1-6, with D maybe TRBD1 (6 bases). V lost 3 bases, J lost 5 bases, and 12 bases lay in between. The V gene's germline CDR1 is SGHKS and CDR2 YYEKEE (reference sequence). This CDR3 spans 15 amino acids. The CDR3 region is CASSSTGQNNSPLHF. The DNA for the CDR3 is TGTGCCAGCAGCTCCACCGGACAGAATAATTCACCCCTCCACTTT.